The 8 T cell receptor beta chains reported below all come from one sample, sequenced in a study of CD8+ T cells in alopecia areata (dated by TCRdb to 2017 to 2018). The protocol used for the library was the immunoSEQ multiplex PCR assay. For TCR sequencing, RNA was extracted from every sample and reverse transcribed into cDNA to serve as template. This is the immuneACCESS table as TCRdb keeps it, with only in-frame sequences that have V and J called. A part of the clones is gone; compared with another copy, unresolved V genes explain less than half, and the rest is unexplained. The table for this sample lists some 110,000 clones, none of them counted only once. The ten biggest clones cover roughly a fifth of the sample. The sample comprised lesional skin. These receptors originate from a C3H/HeJ mouse with alopecia areata. This strain is of MHC haplotype H2-k.

This clone was picked up a small number of times. The listed genes are named as in mouse. The read finishes 4 residues shy of the CDR3 end, and the germline J gene is used to complete it. The chain carries TRBV1 and TRBJ1-2; TRBD1 matches 8 bases. V gave up 3 bases and J gave up 4 bases; unmatched junction bases: 7. The CDR3 contains 15 residues. Germline loops: CDR1 NSQYPW, CDR2 LRSPGD (reference sequence). The CDR3 bases that were read are TGCACCTGCAGTGCCACGACAGGGGCGGGCTCC. Residues: CTCSATTGAGS. The whole CDR3 is CTCSATTGAGSDYTF.

As regards this clone: Mouse germline and gene names are used. Coverage ceases 4 residues before the CDR3 finishes, and the germline J gene fills in the end. The chain carries TRBV1 and TRBJ1-2; TRBD1 matches 8 bases. Germline V lookup: CDR1 NSQYPW, CDR2 LRSPGD (reference sequence). The CDR3 is made up of 15 amino acids. After removal of 5 bases from V and 1 base from J, the junction contained 6 bases not matched to a gene. The CDR3 DNA, read in part, is TGCACCTGCAGTACTCAGGACAGGGTAAACTCC. Amino acids: CTCSTQDRVNS. The entire CDR3 is CTCSTQDRVNSDYTF.

This clone has just a few counts. The germline and genes are mouse ones. Read sequence stops 4 residues before the CDR3 end, and the germline J gene provides the missing end. This chain joins TRBV13-3 and TRBJ2-1, with TRBD1 matching over 10 bases. After removal of 1 base from V and 2 bases from J, the junction contained 6 bases not matched to a gene. CDR1 and CDR2 (germline): NNHDY, SYVADS. The CDR3 consists of 17 residues. The part of the CDR3 DNA that was read is TGTGCCAGCAGTGATCCGGGACAGGGGCTTTACTATGCT. This encodes CASSDPGQGLYYA. The whole CDR3 protein is CASSDPGQGLYYAEQFF.

Turning to this clone: Here the gene names and germline are mouse. Read coverage stops 4 residues before the CDR3 terminus; the germline J gene supplies the remainder. The chain recombines TRBV13-2 with TRBJ2-2; tentatively, D is TRBD2 (6 bases). Germline V gene lookup returns CDR1 NNHNN and CDR2 SYGAGS (reference sequence). CDR3 length: 16 residues. V dropped 1 base and J dropped 1 base, with 11 bases sitting between them. The part of the CDR3 DNA that was read is TGTGCCAGCGGTGATTGGGGGAAAGGAAACACCGGG. Amino acid sequence: CASGDWGKGNTG. The full CDR3 reads CASGDWGKGNTGQLYF.

For this clone: The genes are named according to mouse. The CDR3 goes on 4 residues after the read ends, and that part is filled in from the germline J gene. V is TRBV13-3 and J is TRBJ2-4; 13 nucleotides align to TRBD2. After removal of 2 bases from V and 3 bases from J, the junction contained 0 bases not matched to a gene. The CDR3 loop spans 15 amino acids. From germline, CDR1 is NNHDY and CDR2 SYVADS. The covered CDR3 bases are TGTGCCAGCAGTGAGGGACTGGGGGGGCAAAAC. Translation: CASSEGLGGQN. The whole CDR3 reads CASSEGLGGQNTLYF.

This clone has at least ten counts. Mouse names are used for the genes. The DNA ends 4 residues before the CDR3 does, and the rest of the CDR3 is filled in from the germline J gene. The chain employs TRBV13-3 and TRBJ2-1, with 9 bases that match TRBD1. CDR1 is NNHDY and CDR2 is SYVADS in the germline V gene. CDR3 length equals 14 residues. CDR3 bases read: TGTGCCAGCAGCGCCGGGACAGGGAACGCT. It yields the protein CASSAGTGNA. The whole CDR3 reads CASSAGTGNAEQFF.

This clone has a handful of counts. Gene names and germline match the mouse. With the read ending 4 residues before the CDR3 end, the germline J gene is used to fill in that end. The rearrangement links TRBV1 to TRBJ2-7; weak D call: TRBD1 (5 bases). This CDR3 region has 14 residues. The germline V and J ends were trimmed by 0 bases and 3 bases, with 9 bases remaining between them. Per germline, CDR1 NSQYPW and CDR2 LRSPGD (reference sequence). The DNA read from the CDR3 is TGCACCTGCAGTGCAGATGGGCAGGGCTAT. It yields the protein CTCSADGQGY. The whole CDR3 reads CTCSADGQGYEQYF.

This clone was counted a few times. Germline and genes here are mouse. The read terminates 4 residues before the CDR3 end, so the remaining end is supplied by the germline J gene. The J gene is TRBJ2-1, the V gene TRBV19; 9 nucleotides match TRBD1. CDR1 and CDR2 from the germline V gene are FNHDT and SITEND (reference sequence). This CDR3 contains 15 residues. With 2 bases clipped from V and 5 bases from J, the junction kept 5 bases outside the gene matches. The covered CDR3 bases are TGTGCCAGCAGTATCATCGGGACAGGGAATGCT. Protein sequence: CASSIIGTGNA. The full CDR3 is CASSIIGTGNAEQFF.